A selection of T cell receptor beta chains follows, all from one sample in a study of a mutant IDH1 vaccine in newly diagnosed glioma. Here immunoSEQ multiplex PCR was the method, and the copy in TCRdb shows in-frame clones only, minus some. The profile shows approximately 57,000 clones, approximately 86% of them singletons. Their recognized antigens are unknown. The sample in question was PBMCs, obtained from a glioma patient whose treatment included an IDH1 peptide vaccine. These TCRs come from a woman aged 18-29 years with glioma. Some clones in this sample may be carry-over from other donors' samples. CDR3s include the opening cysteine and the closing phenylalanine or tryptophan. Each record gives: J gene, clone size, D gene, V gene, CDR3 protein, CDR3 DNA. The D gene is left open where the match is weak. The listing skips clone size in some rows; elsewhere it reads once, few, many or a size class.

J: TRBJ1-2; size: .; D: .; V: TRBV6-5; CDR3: CASSYSGTGYTF; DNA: TGTGCCAGCAGTTACTCGGGGACCGGCTACACCTTC
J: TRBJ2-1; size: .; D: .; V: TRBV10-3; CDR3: CAISEGTVFNEQFF; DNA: TGTGCCATCTCCGAAGGAACAGTTTTCAATGAGCAGTTCTTC
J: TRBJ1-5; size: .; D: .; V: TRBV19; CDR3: CASSIGSPGNQPQHF; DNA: TGTGCCAGTAGTATAGGGTCCCCAGGGAATCAGCCCCAGCATTTT
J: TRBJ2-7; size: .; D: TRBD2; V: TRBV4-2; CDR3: CASSQPVAGGGYEQYF; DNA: TGTGCCAGCAGCCAACCCGTAGCGGGAGGGGGCTACGAGCAGTACTTC
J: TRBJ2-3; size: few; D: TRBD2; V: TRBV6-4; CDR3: CASSATSGGADTQYF; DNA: TGTGCCAGCAGCGCGACTAGCGGGGGGGCAGATACGCAGTATTTT
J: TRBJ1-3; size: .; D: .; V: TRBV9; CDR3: CASSVGLTFSGNTIYF; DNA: TGTGCCAGCAGCGTAGGTCTGACTTTCTCTGGAAACACCATATATTTT
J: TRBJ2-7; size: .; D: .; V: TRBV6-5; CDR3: CASSYRGHFYEQYF; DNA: TGTGCCAGCAGTTACCGTGGACATTTCTACGAGCAGTACTTC
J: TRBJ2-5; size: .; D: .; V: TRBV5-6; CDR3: CASSLEIGYRNQETQYF; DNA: TGTGCCAGCAGCTTGGAAATCGGTTACAGAAACCAAGAGACCCAGTACTTC
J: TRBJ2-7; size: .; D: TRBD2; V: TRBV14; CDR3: CASSQDAGLAILGHEQYF; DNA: TGTGCCAGCAGCCAAGACGCGGGACTAGCGATCCTAGGGCACGAGCAGTACTTC
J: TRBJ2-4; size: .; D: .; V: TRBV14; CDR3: CASSQEATLGIQYF; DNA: TGTGCCAGCAGCCAAGAGGCAACCCTAGGCATTCAGTACTTC
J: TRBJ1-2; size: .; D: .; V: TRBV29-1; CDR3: CSVAEGAYGYTF; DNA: TGCAGCGTCGCAGAGGGAGCATATGGCTACACCTTC
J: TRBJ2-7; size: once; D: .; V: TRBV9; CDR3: CASSVGPEGYEQYF; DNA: TGTGCCAGCAGCGTAGGTCCTGAGGGCTACGAGCAGTACTTC
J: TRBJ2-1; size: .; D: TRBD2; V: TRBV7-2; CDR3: CASSSGTSGYYNEQFF; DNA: TGTGCCAGCAGCTCCGGGACTAGCGGTTACTACAATGAGCAGTTCTTC
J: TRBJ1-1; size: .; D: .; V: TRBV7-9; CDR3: CASSSSLGTQNTEAFF; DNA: TGTGCCAGCAGTTCAAGTCTCGGGACCCAAAACACTGAAGCTTTCTTT
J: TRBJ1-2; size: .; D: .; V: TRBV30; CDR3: CAWSAWGTNYGYTF; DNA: TGTGCCTGGAGCGCTTGGGGAACCAACTATGGCTACACCTTC
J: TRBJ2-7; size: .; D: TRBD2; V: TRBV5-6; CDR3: CASSLGGGRLALYEQYF; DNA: TGTGCCAGCAGCTTGGGAGGCGGACGACTAGCGCTGTACGAGCAGTACTTC
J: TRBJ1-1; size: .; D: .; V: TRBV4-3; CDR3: CASSQVVRPGNTEAFF; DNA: TGCGCCAGCAGCCAAGTAGTGCGTCCGGGGAACACTGAAGCTTTCTTT
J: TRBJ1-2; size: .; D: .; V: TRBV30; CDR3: CAWTGTVLWGYTF; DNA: TGTGCCTGGACTGGGACTGTACTATGGGGCTACACCTTC
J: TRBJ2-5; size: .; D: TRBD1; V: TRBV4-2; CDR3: CASSPGRDSPRLPQETQYF; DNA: TGTGCCAGCAGCCCCGGACGGGACAGCCCAAGGCTGCCTCAAGAGACCCAGTACTTC
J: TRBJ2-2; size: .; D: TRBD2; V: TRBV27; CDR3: CASSSTTSGGRKELFF; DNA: TGTGCCAGCAGTTCGACGACTAGCGGGGGCCGAAAGGAGCTGTTTTTT
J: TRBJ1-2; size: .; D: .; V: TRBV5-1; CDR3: CASSRDTQNYGYTF; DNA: TGCGCCAGCAGCCGGGACACACAAAACTATGGCTACACCTTC
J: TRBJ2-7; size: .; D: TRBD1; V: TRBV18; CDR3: CASSPMDRIHPYEQYF; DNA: TGTGCCAGCTCACCGATGGACAGGATCCATCCCTACGAGCAGTACTTC
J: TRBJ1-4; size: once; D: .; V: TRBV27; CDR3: CASSFGQLNEKLFF; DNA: TGTGCCAGCAGTTTCGGGCAGCTTAATGAAAAACTGTTTTTT
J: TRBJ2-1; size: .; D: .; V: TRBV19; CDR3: CASSSGNEQFF; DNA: TGTGCCAGTAGTAGCGGAAATGAGCAGTTCTTC
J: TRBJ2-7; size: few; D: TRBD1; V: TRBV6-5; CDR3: CASYRQGVPYEQYF; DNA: TGTGCCAGCTATCGTCAGGGGGTCCCATACGAGCAGTACTTC
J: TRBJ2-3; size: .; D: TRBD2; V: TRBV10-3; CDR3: CAISEGRVLSTDTQYF; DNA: TGTGCCATCAGTGAGGGGAGGGTACTTAGCACAGATACGCAGTATTTT
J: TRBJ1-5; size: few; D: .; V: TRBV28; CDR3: CASSFPQHF; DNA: TGTGCCAGCAGTTTTCCCCAGCATTTT
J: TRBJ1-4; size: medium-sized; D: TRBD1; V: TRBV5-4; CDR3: CASSTRGEKLFF; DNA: TGTGCCAGCAGCACCAGGGGGGAAAAACTGTTTTTT
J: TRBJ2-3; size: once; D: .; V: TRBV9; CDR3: CASSAINEEDTQYF; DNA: TGTGCCAGCAGCGCAATAAATGAAGAAGATACGCAGTATTTT
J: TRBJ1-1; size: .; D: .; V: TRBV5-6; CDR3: CASSSGPRVTEAFF; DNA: TGTGCCAGCAGTTCTGGGCCAAGGGTCACTGAAGCTTTCTTT
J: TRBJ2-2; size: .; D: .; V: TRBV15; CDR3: CATSREAGELFF; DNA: TGTGCCACCAGCAGAGAGGCCGGGGAGCTGTTTTTT
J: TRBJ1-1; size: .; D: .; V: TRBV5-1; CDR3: CASSLDSGLMNTEAFF; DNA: TGCGCCAGCAGCTTGGACTCGGGGCTCATGAACACTGAAGCTTTCTTT
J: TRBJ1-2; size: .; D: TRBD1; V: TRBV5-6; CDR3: CASSSNLQGARGYTF; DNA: TGTGCCAGCAGCTCGAACCTACAGGGGGCCCGCGGCTACACCTTC
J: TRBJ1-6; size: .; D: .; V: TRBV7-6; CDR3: CASSLRGPERSSYNSPLHF; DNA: TGTGCCAGCAGCCTCCGGGGCCCGGAAAGAAGCTCCTATAATTCACCCCTCCACTTT
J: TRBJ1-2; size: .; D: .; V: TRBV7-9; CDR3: CASLGIYGYTF; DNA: TGTGCCAGCCTGGGGATCTATGGCTACACCTTC
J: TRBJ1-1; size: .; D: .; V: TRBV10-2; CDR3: CASRDSGQGSAFF; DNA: TGCGCCAGCAGGGATAGTGGGCAGGGTTCTGCTTTCTTT
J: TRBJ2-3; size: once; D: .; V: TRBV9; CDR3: CASSLGGGADTQYF; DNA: TGTGCCAGCAGCCTCGGAGGGGGGGCAGATACGCAGTATTTT
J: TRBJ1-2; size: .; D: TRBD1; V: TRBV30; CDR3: CAWSGRQGSGYTF; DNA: TGTGCCTGGAGTGGGCGACAGGGCTCAGGCTACACCTTC
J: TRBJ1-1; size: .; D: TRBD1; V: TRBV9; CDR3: CASSAPDRSTEAFF; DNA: TGTGCCAGCAGCGCACCGGACAGGTCCACTGAAGCTTTCTTT
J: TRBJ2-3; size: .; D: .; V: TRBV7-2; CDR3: CASSLGGALSTDTQYF; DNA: TGTGCCAGCAGCTTAGGAGGGGCCCTTAGCACAGATACGCAGTATTTT
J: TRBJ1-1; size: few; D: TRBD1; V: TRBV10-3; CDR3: CAISESHMTGPNTEAFF; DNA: TGTGCCATCAGTGAGTCACACATGACAGGGCCGAACACTGAAGCTTTCTTT
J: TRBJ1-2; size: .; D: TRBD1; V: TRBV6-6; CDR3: CASRISAGGANYGYTF; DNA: TGTGCCAGCAGGATCTCGGCAGGGGGCGCAAACTATGGCTACACCTTC